A single sample gave rise to the 14 T cell receptor beta chains below, sequenced in a study of blood T cells in healthy people across ages. The use of a sample-barcoded 5' primer and a J-beta primer mix characterized a second PCR of roughly 6 to 11 cycles. TCRdb used MiXCR to reprocess the 5' RACE reads, holding one entry per CDR3 protein. The data hold about 800,000 distinct CDR3 sequences, with around 25% observed a single time. The sample also formed part of further work on T cells of mothers and their children.

The material sequenced was blood. The receptors were sampled from a boy between 10 and 17 years old in good health.

This clonotype was observed a handful of times. V usage is TRBV7-3 and J usage is TRBJ2-1; 9 nucleotides agree with TRBD2. CDR3 size: 17 residues. Germline CDR1 is SGHTA and CDR2 is FQGTGA. V lost 5 bases to trimming and J lost 4 bases; unmatched junction nucleotides: 12. The CDR3: CASSPIHGREGYNEQFF. CDR3 DNA: TGTGCCAGCAGCCCCATCCATGGGCGGGAGGGTTACAATGAGCAGTTCTTC.

Only a few counts were recorded for this clonotype. The V and J genes are TRBV7-2 and TRBJ2-1; 16 positions agree with TRBD2. Germline CDR1 is SGHTA and CDR2 is FQGNSA. The CDR3 is made up of 18 amino acids. With V trimmed by 6 bases and J by 7 bases, 12 bases remained unmatched. CDR3 sequence reads: CASSLRPGLAGGPNEQFF. Written as DNA, the CDR3 is TGTGCCAGCAGTTTAAGACCGGGACTAGCGGGGGGGCCTAATGAGCAGTTCTTC.

This chain joins TRBV5-1 and TRBJ2-5, with 13 bases aligning to TRBD2. The trim removed 5 bases at V and 8 bases at J, leaving 12 bases unmatched. The CDR3 has 16 amino acids. Germline V gives CDR1 SGHRS, CDR2 YFSETQ. The CDR3 loop is CASSPRTSGSVETQYF. CDR3 DNA sequence: TGCGCCAGCAGTCCCAGGACTAGCGGGAGCGTAGAAACCCAGTACTTC.

This clonotype turned up a few times. The junction and the germline gene differ at one end; a read error may be behind it. The J gene is TRBJ1-1, the V gene TRBV11-2; D is possibly TRBD1 (5 bases). This CDR3 spans 17 amino acids. Germline-derived CDR1 and CDR2 are SGHAT and FQNNGV. The CDR3 reads CAGSLPNLRDENTEAFF. The CDR3 region has the DNA TGTGCCGGCAGCTTACCGAATCTCAGGGACGAGAACACTGAGGCTTTCTTT.

This clonotype was seen only a few times. The rearrangement joins TRBV29-1 to TRBJ2-1, with 7 bases identical to TRBD1. Germline CDR1 and CDR2: SQVTM and ANQGSEA. There are 13 residues in the CDR3. The junction had 7 bases not matched to a gene; V was cut back by 7 bases and J by 4 bases. CDR3 in DNA: TGCAGCGCAGCCGGGACAGAGTACAATGAGCAGTTCTTC. Protein product: CSAAGTEYNEQFF.

The V call is TRBV9, the J call TRBJ1-1, with D hard to call. Trimming cost V 5 bases and J 4 bases, with 12 bases left between them. The CDR3 consists of 13 residues. Germline assignment: CDR1 SGDLS and CDR2 YYNGEE. The chain's CDR3 is CASRPMFSTEAFF. In DNA, the CDR3 is TGTGCCAGCAGACCTATGTTCAGCACTGAAGCTTTCTTT.

The chain has TRBV29-1 and TRBJ1-1; D may be TRBD1 (5 bases). This CDR3 comprises 14 residues. From germline, CDR1 is SQVTM and CDR2 ANQGSEA. V lost 6 bases and J lost 0, with 14 bases in between. The CDR3 sequence is CSVTGGRLNTEAFF. CDR3 coding DNA: TGCAGCGTAACAGGCGGCAGGTTGAACACTGAAGCTTTCTTT. Drawing the rest from reference TRBV29-1 and TRBJ1-1, the complete variable domain is SAVISQKPSRDICQRGTSLTIQCQVDSQVTMMFWYRQQPGQSLTLIATANQGSEATYESGFVIDKFPISRPNLTFSTLTVSNMSPEDSSIYLCSVTGGRLNTEAFFGQGTRLTVV.

This clonotype was counted between two and nine times. A clone one base away is much larger, so this may be a read error. CDR3 loop: CSVGRGAGYTF. CDR3 nucleotides: TGCAGCGTTGGACGTGGGGCGGGCTACACCTTC. V is TRBV29-1 and J is TRBJ1-2; a possible D gene is TRBD1 (5 bases). The V gene lost 4 bases and the J gene lost 8 bases, with 11 bases spanning the gap. The CDR3 totals 11 residues. The V gene's germline CDR1 is SQVTM and CDR2 ANQGSEA.

In this sample, this clonotype turned up a few times. The V call is TRBV3-1, the J call TRBJ2-5; 8 bases match TRBD1. With the DNA end fitting TRBJ2-7 better, the J assignment may be wrong. The germline V gene encodes CDR1 LGHDT and CDR2 YNNKEL (reference sequence). The CDR3 is made up of 16 amino acids. The CDR3 nucleotides are TGTGCCAGCAGCCATTCCGGACAGGGAACCACCTACGAGCAGTACTTC. It codes for CASSHSGQGTTYEQYF.

This clonotype was picked up a small number of times. This chain uses TRBV5-1 with TRBJ1-1, with D perhaps TRBD1 (5 bases). Trimming removed 1 base at V and 8 bases at J, with 18 bases between. CDR3 size: 15 residues. The germline V gene has CDR1 SGHRS and CDR2 YFSETQ. This chain's CDR3 is CASSLILSGDREAFF. CDR3 DNA sequence: TGCGCCAGCAGCTTGATTTTGTCCGGGGACCGGGAAGCTTTCTTT. Based on the CDR3 plus reference TRBV5-1 and TRBJ1-1, the full variable domain is KAGVTQTPRYLIKTRGQQVTLSCSPISGHRSVSWYQQTPGQGLQFLFEYFSETQRNKGNFPGRFSGRQFSNSRSEMNVSTLELGDSALYLCASSLILSGDREAFFGQGTRLTVV.

This clonotype was counted only a few times. The J gene is TRBJ2-7, the V gene TRBV20-1, with D hard to call. CDR1 is DFQATT, CDR2 SNEGSKA, per germline (reference sequence). V was pared by 3 bases and J by 0 bases, with 12 bases between. This CDR3 comprises 14 residues. The DNA for the CDR3 is TGCAGTGCTAGTTACACCTGGAGCTCCTACGAGCAGTACTTC. Encoded protein: CSASYTWSSYEQYF.

This chain links TRBV5-6 with TRBJ2-7; D tentatively fits TRBD1 or TRBD2 (6 bases each). V was trimmed by 0 bases and J by 7 bases, leaving 17 bases between them. The CDR3 length is 15 residues. In germline, CDR1 is SGHDT, CDR2 YYEEEE. CDR3 amino acids: CASSLAGGPQGEQYF. Written as DNA, the CDR3 is TGTGCCAGCAGCTTGGCCGGGGGACCGCAGGGGGAGCAGTACTTC.

The chain recombines TRBV7-2 with TRBJ2-5, with 8 positions matching TRBD2. The J segment lost 6 bases and the V segment lost 5 bases, leaving 11 bases of the junction unmatched. The CDR3 spans 15 residues. CDR1 SGHTA and CDR2 FQGNSA come from the germline V gene. The CDR3 DNA sequence: TGTGCCAGCAGCCCGGGGGGGTCCTATCGTAAGACCCAGTACTTC. Its translation: CASSPGGSYRKTQYF.

This rearrangement joins TRBV28 to TRBJ2-1, with D maybe TRBD2 (5 bases). The CDR3 extends over 16 amino acids. With 4 bases removed from V and 7 bases from J, the gap between germline ends came to 20 bases. From germline, CDR1 is MDHEN and CDR2 SYDVKM. The CDR3 DNA reads as TGTGCCAGCAGTTCGCCATCGGTCGGGGTAGTTAATGAGCAGTTCTTC. Its protein is CASSSPSVGVVNEQFF.